A selection of T cell receptor beta chains follows, all from one sample in a study of T cells in Graves' hyperthyroidism and ophthalmopathy. MiXCR, applied by TCRdb to the multiplex PCR reads, yields one record per CDR3 protein. The sample lists hundreds of thousands of distinct CDR3 sequences; around 13% were seen once. The sample consisted of blood. The receptors here all came from a woman under 30 with Graves' hyperthyroidism. The CDR3 runs from the conserved cysteine through the conserved F or W. A D gene is named only where the DNA matches it firmly. Clone size is shown for a subset of rows, as once, few, many or a class of expanded clone.

size | J | D | V | CDR3 | DNA
. | TRBJ1-1 | . | TRBV7-6 | CASSTFQGPTEAFF | TGTGCCAGCAGCACCTTTCAGGGGCCCACTGAAGCTTTCTTT
many | TRBJ2-1 | . | TRBV6-5 | CASSYSGAGNEQFF | TGTGCCAGCAGTTACTCGGGGGCGGGGAATGAGCAGTTCTTC
few | TRBJ2-2 | . | TRBV2 | CASSDRVSNTGELFF | TGTGCCAGCAGTGATCGGGTTTCGAACACCGGGGAGCTGTTTTTT
. | TRBJ2-1 | . | TRBV2 | CASSEPSDRGNNEQFF | TGTGCCAGCAGTGAGCCTTCGGATCGGGGTAACAATGAGCAGTTCTTC
many | TRBJ2-3 | . | TRBV7-9 | CASSLGRSTSTDTQYF | TGTGCCAGCAGCTTGGGCCGGAGTACTAGCACAGATACGCAGTATTTT
many | TRBJ2-7 | . | TRBV5-1 | CASKQVLPYEQYF | TGCGCCAGCAAACAGGTTTTGCCCTACGAGCAGTACTTC
. | TRBJ1-2 | . | TRBV7-9 | CASSSGHIYGYTF | TGTGCCAGCAGCTCCGGACATATCTATGGCTACACCTTC
many | TRBJ2-7 | TRBD2 | TRBV3-1 | CASSQGGLAGTGEQYF | TGTGCCAGCAGCCAAGGGGGCCTAGCGGGAACGGGCGAGCAGTACTTC
many | TRBJ1-1 | . | TRBV27 | CASTPVGVPFMNTEAFF | TGTGCCAGCACCCCCGTGGGGGTACCATTTATGAACACTGAAGCTTTCTTT
few | TRBJ2-2 | . | TRBV14 | CASTSGFNTGELFF | TGTGCCAGCACGTCGGGATTCAACACCGGGGAGCTGTTTTTT
many | TRBJ1-1 | . | TRBV2 | CASSGRGGNTEAFF | TGTGCCAGCAGTGGAAGAGGGGGGAACACTGAAGCTTTCTTT
few | TRBJ2-5 | . | TRBV12-3/TRBV12-4 | CASSFGILRETQYF | TGTGCCAGCAGTTTCGGAATCCTTCGGGAGACCCAGTACTTC
few | TRBJ2-7 | . | TRBV10-3 | CAISEGSSGTSYEQYF | TGTGCCATCAGTGAGGGCTCCAGCGGAACCTCCTACGAGCAGTACTTC
. | TRBJ1-2 | . | TRBV7-2 | CASSKTGSTYGYTF | TGTGCCAGCAGCAAAACCGGGAGTACCTATGGCTACACCTTC
many | TRBJ1-2 | . | TRBV5-6 | CASTLGGDLNYGYTF | TGTGCCAGCACCTTAGGAGGGGACTTGAACTATGGCTACACCTTC
. | TRBJ1-5 | . | TRBV20-1 | CSARPIQGISNQPQHF | TGCAGTGCTAGGCCGATACAGGGAATAAGCAATCAGCCCCAGCATTTT
. | TRBJ2-7 | TRBD2 | TRBV5-6 | CVSSEAGVRSEQYF | TGTGTCAGCAGCGAGGCGGGAGTACGGAGCGAGCAGTACTTC
many | TRBJ2-1 | TRBD1 | TRBV6-2/TRBV6-3 | CASSTGMGQGSNEQFF | TGTGCCAGCAGTACTGGAATGGGACAGGGATCCAATGAGCAGTTCTTC
. | TRBJ1-1 | TRBD1 | TRBV6-2/TRBV6-3 | CASSADRGLPLNTEAFF | TGTGCCAGCAGTGCAGACAGGGGGCTTCCCTTGAACACTGAAGCTTTCTTT
few | TRBJ2-3 | . | TRBV24-1 | CATGPTRGATDTQYF | TGTGCCACCGGACCCACCAGGGGCGCTACAGATACGCAGTATTTT
few | TRBJ1-3 | TRBD1 | TRBV20-1 | CSARVGTAEYSGNTIYF | TGCAGTGCTAGAGTCGGGACAGCTGAATACTCTGGAAACACCATATATTTT
few | TRBJ1-1 | . | TRBV3-1 | CASALSGSGTEAFF | TGTGCCAGCGCCCTATCCGGTTCGGGGACTGAAGCTTTCTTT
many | TRBJ1-1 | . | TRBV3-1 | CASSQVGGNTEAFF | TGTGCCAGCAGCCAAGTGGGGGGGAACACTGAAGCTTTCTTT
many | TRBJ2-3 | . | TRBV28 | CASSGIRFSTDTQYF | TGTGCCAGCAGTGGAATCAGGTTCAGCACAGATACGCAGTATTTT
few | TRBJ2-7 | . | TRBV28 | CASSFSFELAYEQYF | TGTGCCAGCAGTTTTTCTTTTGAGTTGGCCTACGAGCAGTACTTC
many | TRBJ2-1 | TRBD2 | TRBV20-1 | CSAIKGLAVTYNEQFF | TGCAGTGCTATAAAGGGACTAGCGGTAACCTACAATGAGCAGTTCTTC
many | TRBJ2-7 | TRBD2 | TRBV7-9 | CASSSEREGYEQYF | TGTGCCAGCAGCTCGGAGCGGGAGGGCTACGAGCAGTACTTC